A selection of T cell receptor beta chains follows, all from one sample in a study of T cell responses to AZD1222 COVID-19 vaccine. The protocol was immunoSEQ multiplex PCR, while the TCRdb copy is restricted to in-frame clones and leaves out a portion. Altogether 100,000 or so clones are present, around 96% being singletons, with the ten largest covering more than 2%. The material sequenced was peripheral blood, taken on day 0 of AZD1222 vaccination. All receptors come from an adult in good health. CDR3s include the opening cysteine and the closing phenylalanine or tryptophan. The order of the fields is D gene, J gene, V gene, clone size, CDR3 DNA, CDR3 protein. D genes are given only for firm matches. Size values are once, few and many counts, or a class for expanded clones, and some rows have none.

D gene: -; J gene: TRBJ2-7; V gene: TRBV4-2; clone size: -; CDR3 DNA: TGTGCCAGCAGCCAAGTGGGGACCTACGAGCAGTACTTC; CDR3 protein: CASSQVGTYEQYF
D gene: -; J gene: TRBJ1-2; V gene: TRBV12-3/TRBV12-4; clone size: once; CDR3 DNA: TGTGCCAGCAGCCCGGACTATTATGGCTACACCTTC; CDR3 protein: CASSPDYYGYTF
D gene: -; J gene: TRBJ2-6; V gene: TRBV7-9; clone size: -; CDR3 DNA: TGTGCCAGCAGGGGGAGTCAAAGCTCTGGGGCCAACGTCCTGACTTTC; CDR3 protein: CASRGSQSSGANVLTF
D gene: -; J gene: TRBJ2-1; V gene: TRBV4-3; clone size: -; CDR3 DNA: TGCGCCAGCAGCCTGGAACGGCGAGATGAGCAGTTCTTC; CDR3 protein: CASSLERRDEQFF
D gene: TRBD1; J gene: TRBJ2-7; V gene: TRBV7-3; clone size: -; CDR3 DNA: TGTGCCAGCAGCGCAACAGGGGGTTTCTACGAGCAGTACTTC; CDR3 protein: CASSATGGFYEQYF
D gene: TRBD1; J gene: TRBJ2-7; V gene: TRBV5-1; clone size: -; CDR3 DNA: TGCGCCAGCAGCGGAACTATTTCGACAGGGAACTACGAGCAGTACTTC; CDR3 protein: CASSGTISTGNYEQYF
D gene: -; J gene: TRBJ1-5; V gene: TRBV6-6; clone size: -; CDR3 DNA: TGTGCCAGCAGTTACGGGGGCAGGGTGACCCAGCATTTT; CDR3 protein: CASSYGGRVTQHF
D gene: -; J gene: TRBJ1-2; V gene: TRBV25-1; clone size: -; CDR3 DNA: TGTGCCAGCAGTGAGGGCGGGGTTAACTATGGCTACACCTTC; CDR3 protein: CASSEGGVNYGYTF
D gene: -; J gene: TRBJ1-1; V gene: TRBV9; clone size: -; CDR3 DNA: TGTGCCAGCAGCGTAGGATTGGGTCTTCACACTGAAGCTTTCTTT; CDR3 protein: CASSVGLGLHTEAFF
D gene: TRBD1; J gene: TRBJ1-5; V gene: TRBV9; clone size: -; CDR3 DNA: TGTGCCAGCAGCCCAGGGACAGGGAGCAATCAGCCCCAGCATTTT; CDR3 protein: CASSPGTGSNQPQHF
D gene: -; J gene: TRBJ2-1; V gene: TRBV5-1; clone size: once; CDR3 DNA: TGCGCCAGCAGCTTTAGGCTAGCGAGCTACAATGAGCAGTTCTTC; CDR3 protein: CASSFRLASYNEQFF
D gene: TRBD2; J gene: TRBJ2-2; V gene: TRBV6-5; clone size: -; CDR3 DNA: TGTGCCAGCAGTTACTCGCCTAGCGGGACCTCCGGGGAGCTGTTTTTT; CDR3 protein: CASSYSPSGTSGELFF
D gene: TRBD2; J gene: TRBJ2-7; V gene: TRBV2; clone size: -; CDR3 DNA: TGTGCCAGCAGTCATGGAAAGCGGGAGTCGAGCTCCTACGAGCAGTACTTC; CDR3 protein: CASSHGKRESSSYEQYF
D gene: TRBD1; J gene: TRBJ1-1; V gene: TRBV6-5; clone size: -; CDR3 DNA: TGTGCCAGCAGTTACTCGGGGACAGGTGAAGCTTTCTTT; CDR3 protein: CASSYSGTGEAFF
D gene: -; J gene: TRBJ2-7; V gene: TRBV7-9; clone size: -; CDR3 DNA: TGTGCCAGCAGCCCCGAGGTTAAGTTGACCGAGCAGTACTTC; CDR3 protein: CASSPEVKLTEQYF
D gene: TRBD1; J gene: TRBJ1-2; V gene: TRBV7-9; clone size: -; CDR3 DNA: TGTGCCAGCAGCGCATCAACAGGGGTGAATGGCTACACCTTC; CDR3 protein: CASSASTGVNGYTF
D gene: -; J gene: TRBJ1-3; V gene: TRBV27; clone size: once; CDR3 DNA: TGTGCCAGCAGTGCAAGACCAGGGTCTGGAAACACCATATATTTT; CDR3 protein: CASSARPGSGNTIYF
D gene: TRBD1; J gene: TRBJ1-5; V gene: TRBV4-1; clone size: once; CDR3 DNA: TGCGCCAGCAGCCGGACAGGGTTAAGCAATCAGCCCCAGCATTTT; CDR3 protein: CASSRTGLSNQPQHF
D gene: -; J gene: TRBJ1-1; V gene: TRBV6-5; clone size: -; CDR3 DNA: TGTGCCAGCAGTAAGTACCCCGGCAGGGAAGGAGCTTTCTTT; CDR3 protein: CASSKYPGREGAFF
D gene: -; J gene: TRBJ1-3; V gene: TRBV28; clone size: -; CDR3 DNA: TGTGCCAGCACCCTTGGTCCCTACTCTGGAAACACCATATATTTT; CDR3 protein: CASTLGPYSGNTIYF
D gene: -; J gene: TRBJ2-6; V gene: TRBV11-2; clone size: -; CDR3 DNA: TGTGCCAGCAGCTTAGTTTCTTCAAGCGTCCTGACTTTC; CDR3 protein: CASSLVSSSVLTF
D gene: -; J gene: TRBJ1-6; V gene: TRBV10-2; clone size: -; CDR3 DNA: TGCGCCAGCAGTCTCGGACAGTCCAGCTCCTATAATTCACCCCTCCACTTT; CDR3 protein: CASSLGQSSSYNSPLHF
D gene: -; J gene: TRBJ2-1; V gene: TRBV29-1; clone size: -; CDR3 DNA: TGCAGCGTTGATATTCTGGGGCAGCAATACAATGAGCAGTTCTTC; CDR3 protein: CSVDILGQQYNEQFF
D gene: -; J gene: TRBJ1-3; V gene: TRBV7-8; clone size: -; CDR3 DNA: TGTGCCAGCAGCTCGCCGCCCCTTCAGGGCGCTGGAAACACCATATATTTT; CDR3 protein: CASSSPPLQGAGNTIYF
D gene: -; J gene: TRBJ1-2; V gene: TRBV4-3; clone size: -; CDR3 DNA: TGCGCCAGCAGCCAAGAGGCAGGGACCACGGATGGCTACACCTTC; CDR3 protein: CASSQEAGTTDGYTF
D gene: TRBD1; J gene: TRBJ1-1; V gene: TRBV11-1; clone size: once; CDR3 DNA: TGTGCCAGCAGCTTAGCGAGACAGGGGAACACTGAAGCTTTCTTT; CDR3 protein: CASSLARQGNTEAFF
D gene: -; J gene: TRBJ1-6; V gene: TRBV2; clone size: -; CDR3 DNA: TGTGCCAGCAGTCAAAAGCCTTCACCCCTCCACTTT; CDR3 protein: CASSQKPSPLHF
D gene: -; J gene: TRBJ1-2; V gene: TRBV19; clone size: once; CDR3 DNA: TGTGCCAGTAGTTCGTCGACAGACGGCTACACCTTC; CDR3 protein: CASSSSTDGYTF